This TCR beta chain derives from a study of T cell responses to AZD1222 COVID-19 vaccine. Trimming took 5 bases from V and 7 from J, leaving 8 bases between them. The CDR3 runs to 11 residues. Per germline, CDR1 PRHDT and CDR2 FYEKMQ (reference sequence). Profiling relied on immunoSEQ multiplex PCR, and the TCRdb table lists in-frame clones only, not all of them. The sample carries about 120,000 clones, 85% to 95% recorded once. The gene calls are TRBV13 and TRBJ1-1; the D is unclear. The source is an adult in good health. The sequencing here drew on peripheral blood, taken on day 0 of AZD1222 vaccination. In nucleotides, the CDR3 is TGTGCCAGCAGCCCCTACGTTGAAGCTTTCTTT. Translation: CASSPYVEAFF.